The 13 T cell receptor beta chains in this list originate from one sample, sequenced in a study of T cell changes during pregnancy in multiple sclerosis. TCRdb's table, derived via immunoSEQ multiplex PCR, lists solely in-frame clones and lacks some. The data contain 40,000 to 60,000 clones, 90% to 95% of them singletons. The specimen was CD4+ T cells from peripheral blood mononuclear cells, collected in the first trimester of pregnancy. The receptors were gathered from a female donor with multiple sclerosis, enrolled in a pregnancy study.

The gene calls are TRBV29-1 and TRBJ1-2, with a tentative D call TRBD1 (5 bases). Germline assignment: CDR1 SQVTM and CDR2 ANQGSEA. Trimming left V 3 bases short and J 8 bases short, with 16 bases between. The CDR3 covers 13 residues. In DNA, the CDR3 is TGCAGCGTTGATTGGAAGGGGCCGAGGGGCTACACCTTC. Its translation is CSVDWKGPRGYTF.

The genes are TRBV19 and TRBJ2-7; D gene ambiguous. Germline CDR1 reads LNHDA; CDR2 reads SQIVND (reference sequence). CDR3 length: 17 amino acids. The V end was cut by 3 bases, the J end by 4 bases, with 22 bases between. The CDR3 loop is CASSINVGVVESYEQYF. For the CDR3, the DNA is TGTGCCAGTAGTATTAATGTCGGAGTTGTGGAGAGTTACGAGCAGTACTTC.

This clone showed up just once. This chain links TRBV6-4 with TRBJ1-1; D might be TRBD1 (5 bases). The CDR3 contains 13 residues. Germline-derived CDR1 and CDR2 are MRHNA and SNTAGT. Trimming removed 5 bases from V and 1 base from J, with 8 bases in between. The CDR3 sequence: CASSSTGNTEAFF. CDR3 in DNA: TGTGCCAGCAGTTCCACAGGGAACACTGAAGCTTTCTTT.

This clone appeared once. The V gene is TRBV6-5, the J gene TRBJ2-7; the match to TRBD1 covers 7 bases. Per germline, CDR1 MNHEY and CDR2 SVGAGI. This CDR3 is built from 14 residues. V dropped 7 bases and J dropped 0; count of bases not matched to a gene: 6. CDR3 sequence (DNA): TGTGCCAGCAAAGTCAGGGACAGCTCCTACGAGCAGTACTTC. It encodes CASKVRDSSYEQYF.

The genes are TRBV7-2 and TRBJ1-4; the D is unclear. The V end lost 4 bases, the J end lost 4 bases, and 13 bases lay between the germline ends. Germline CDR1 reads SGHTA; CDR2 reads FQGNSA. The CDR3 length is 15 residues. In DNA, the CDR3 is TGTGCCAGCAGCTCGGAAAACCGGGGTAATGAAAAACTGTTTTTT. It specifies CASSSENRGNEKLFF.

The V and J genes are TRBV5-4 and TRBJ1-4; 7 bases map to TRBD1. V gave up 3 bases and J gave up 3 bases; unmatched junction bases: 5. Germline V gene data show CDR1 as SGHNT and CDR2 as YYREEE (reference sequence). This CDR3 is 15 amino acids long. The CDR3 protein is CASSSTGWPNEKLFF. The CDR3 nucleotides read TGTGCCAGCAGCTCGACAGGGTGGCCTAATGAAAAACTGTTTTTT. Full variable domain (rest looked up from reference TRBV5-4 and TRBJ1-4): ETGVTQSPTHLIKTRGQQVTLRCSSQSGHNTVSWYQQALGQGPQFIFQYYREEENGRGNFPPRFSGLQFPNYSSELNVNALELDDSALYLCASSSTGWPNEKLFFGSGTQLSVL.

This clone was observed a single time. The chain recombines TRBV7-9 with TRBJ2-2; 7 positions agree with TRBD1. After removal of 2 bases from V and 3 bases from J, the junction contained 3 bases not matched to a gene. The CDR3 contains 15 residues. Germline V CDR1 and CDR2: SEHNR, FQNEAQ (reference sequence). CDR3 DNA sequence: TGTGCCAGCAGCTTAAAGGGACAGTACACCGGGGAGCTGTTTTTT. Translating gives CASSLKGQYTGELFF.

This clone was recorded once. The chain joins TRBV7-3 to TRBJ2-1, with 7 bases lining up with TRBD1. The CDR3 sequence is 15 residues long. Germline CDR1 is SGHTA and CDR2 is FQGTGA. V lost 2 bases and J lost 0; bases outside the gene matches: 1. The CDR3 sequence: CASSLSGGSYNEQFF. CDR3 DNA: TGTGCCAGCAGCTTATCAGGGGGCTCCTACAATGAGCAGTTCTTC. Complete variable domain (other parts from reference TRBV7-3 and TRBJ2-1): GAGVSQTPSNKVTEKGKYVELRCDPISGHTALYWYRQSLGQGPEFLIYFQGTGAADDSGLPNDRFFAVRPEGSVSTLKIQRTERGDSAVYLCASSLSGGSYNEQFFGPGTRLTVL.

The V call is TRBV5-1, the J call TRBJ1-5, with 8 bases identical to TRBD1. Germline values: CDR1 SGHRS, CDR2 YFSETQ. Trimming took 1 base from V and 1 from J; bases not matched to a gene: 1. The CDR3 runs 15 residues. The CDR3 DNA reads as TGCGCCAGCAGCTTGTGGACAGGGAGCAATCAGCCCCAGCATTTT. Translated: CASSLWTGSNQPQHF.

The V and J genes are TRBV2 and TRBJ2-7; possibly TRBD1 for D (5 bases). V dropped 7 bases and J dropped 1 base, with 14 bases sitting between them. The CDR3 runs to 14 residues. The germline gives CDR1 SNHLY, CDR2 FYNNEI. The CDR3 is CASKSDSISYEQYF. CDR3 bases: TGTGCCAGCAAGTCTGACAGTATTTCCTACGAGCAGTACTTC.

The genes are TRBV10-2 and TRBJ2-3; 7 bases are shared with TRBD2. V lost 7 bases to trimming and J lost 0 bases; unmatched junction nucleotides: 7. Germline V gives CDR1 WSHSY, CDR2 SAAADI. The CDR3 sequence is 15 residues long. The CDR3, as DNA: TGCGCCAGCAAGGTAGCGGGCTTTAGCACAGATACGCAGTATTTT. It yields the protein CASKVAGFSTDTQYF.

This chain connects TRBV5-5 to TRBJ2-7; TRBD2 is a possible D gene (6 bases). Germline V gene data show CDR1 as SGHKS and CDR2 as YYEKEE (reference sequence). CDR3 length: 17 residues. V was pared by 1 base and J by 7 bases, with 24 bases between. CDR3: CASSLKFMDLGAGEQYF. For the CDR3, the DNA is TGTGCCAGCAGCTTGAAATTTATGGACTTAGGGGCGGGGGAGCAGTACTTC.

The chain's CDR3 is CASSAGTGGAYEQYF. DNA for the CDR3: TGTGCCAGTAGTGCCGGGACAGGGGGCGCGTACGAGCAGTACTTC. The V and J genes are TRBV19 and TRBJ2-7; 12 positions agree with TRBD1. CDR3 length: 15 residues. The V and J ends lost 5 bases and 4 bases, in that order; junction bases with no gene match: 6. Germline CDR1 reads LNHDA; CDR2 reads SQIVND (reference sequence).